These 10 T cell receptor beta chains were sequenced from one sample in a study of graft-versus-host responses after intestinal transplantation. These receptors lack a known antigen. Sequencing was performed with immunoSEQ multiplex PCR; in TCRdb, only in-frame clones are kept and a portion is missing. The sample shows approximately 70,000 clones, 84% of them seen only once. The sequencing used unstimulated CD4+ T cells sorted from spleen or lymph node cells, collected before transplant. Receptors originate from a human donor who was the organ donor for an intestinal transplant.

This clone occurred a few times. The V gene is TRBV19, the J gene TRBJ2-7; D is perhaps TRBD2 (5 bases). The length of the CDR3 is 13 residues. The V gene's germline CDR1 is LNHDA and CDR2 SQIVND (reference sequence). V dropped 8 bases and J dropped 4 bases, with 15 bases sitting between them. The CDR3 DNA follows: TGTGCCAGTTCCTTGCCAGGCGGGTACGAGCAGTACGTC. It yields the protein CASSLPGGYEQYV.

CDR3 residues: CASSRLEGTLYNEQFF. CDR3 in DNA: TGTGCCAGCAGTAGACTAGAGGGTACGCTTTACAATGAGCAGTTCTTC. The chain employs TRBV5-6 and TRBJ2-1, with D perhaps matching TRBD2 (6 bases). Trimming stripped 5 bases from V and 4 bases from J, with 19 bases between. This CDR3 comprises 16 residues. Germline V gene sequence: CDR1 SGHDT, CDR2 YYEEEE. The variable domain in full, completed from reference TRBV5-6 and TRBJ2-1, reads DAGVTQSPTHLIKTRGQQVTLRCSPKSGHDTVSWYQQALGQGPQFIFQYYEEEERQRGNFPDRFSGHQFPNYSSELNVNALLLGDSALYLCASSRLEGTLYNEQFFGPGTRLTVL.

This clone was counted only a few times. The chain carries TRBV27 and TRBJ2-7, with 7 bases aligning to TRBD2. CDR1 and CDR2 (germline): MNHEY, SMNVEV (reference sequence). Trimming removed 2 bases from V and 10 bases from J; junction bases left unmatched: 8. This CDR3 is 13 amino acids long. The CDR3 here is CASSLRDGREQYV. In DNA, the CDR3 is TGTGCCAGCAGTTTAAGGGATGGGAGGGAACAGTACGTC.

The genes are TRBV6-1 and TRBJ1-2, with a weak D call TRBD1 (6 bases). Germline V gene lookup returns CDR1 MNHNS and CDR2 SASEGT. The CDR3 has 14 residues. V lost 2 bases to trimming and J lost 5 bases, with 12 bases between them. Here the CDR3 DNA reads TGTGCCAGCAGTGAATCAGGCGGACAGTATGGCTACACCTTC. Its translation is CASSESGGQYGYTF.

CDR3 in amino acids: CASSQGQLNSPLHF. Written as DNA, the CDR3 is TGCGCCAGCAGCCAAGGACAACTTAATTCACCCCTCCACTTT. The chain recombines TRBV4-3 with TRBJ1-6; D unresolved. With 1 base removed from V and 6 bases from J, the gap between germline ends came to 7 bases. Germline V gene data show CDR1 as LGHNA and CDR2 as YSLEER. The CDR3 is 14 amino acids.

The chain couples TRBV7-9 to TRBJ1-2; 8 bases are a match to TRBD1. The germline V gene encodes CDR1 SEHNR and CDR2 FQNEAQ (reference sequence). The CDR3 covers 14 residues. Trimming removed 5 bases from V and 4 bases from J; junction bases left unmatched: 6. The CDR3 spells CASSAGQASYGYTF. The DNA of the CDR3 is TGTGCCAGCAGCGCGGGACAGGCCAGCTATGGCTACACCTTC. Together with reference TRBV7-9 and TRBJ1-2, the CDR3 gives the full variable domain: DTGVSQNPRHKITKRGQNVTFRCDPISEHNRLYWYRQTLGQGPEFLTYFQNEAQLEKSRLLSDRFSAERPKGSFSTLEIQRTEQGDSAMYLCASSAGQASYGYTFGSGTRLTVV.

J is TRBJ2-3 and V is TRBV6-1; possibly TRBD1 for D (5 bases). The V end was cut by 0 bases, the J end by 8 bases, with 18 bases between. This CDR3 is 16 amino acids long. The germline V gene encodes CDR1 MNHNS and CDR2 SASEGT. The CDR3 loop is CASSEALGHGSSTQYF. The CDR3 DNA is TGTGCCAGCAGTGAAGCGCTTGGACACGGAAGCAGTACGCAGTATTTT.

This chain joins TRBV6-5 and TRBJ1-6; D gene uncertain. The CDR3 totals 16 residues. Germline lookup yields CDR1 MNHEY and CDR2 SVGAGI. Trimming pared 0 bases from V and 0 bases from J, leaving 6 bases between. The CDR3 here is CASSYSRFSYNSPLHF. In DNA, the CDR3 is TGTGCCAGCAGTTACTCTCGGTTCTCCTATAATTCACCCCTCCACTTT.

This chain links TRBV2 with TRBJ1-3, with 7 bases identical to TRBD1. In germline, CDR1 is SNHLY, CDR2 FYNNEI. The CDR3 contains 17 residues. With V trimmed by 3 bases and J by 4 bases, 12 bases remained unmatched. CDR3 coding DNA: TGTGCCAGCAGTGACATAGGGGGCAGGGGCATGGGAAACACCATATATTTT. It yields the protein CASSDIGGRGMGNTIYF.

The gene calls are TRBV6-5 and TRBJ2-7; 12 positions agree with TRBD2. Germline V gene data show CDR1 as MNHEY and CDR2 as SVGAGI. The V gene end was trimmed by 8 bases and the J gene end by 6 bases; junction bases not matched to a gene: 8. The CDR3 has 14 residues. This CDR3 is CASASGGAIGEQYV. The CDR3 bases are TGTGCCAGCGCTAGCGGGGGGGCTATCGGCGAGCAGTACGTC.